Included here is one TCR beta chain sequence, with context. Only one count was recorded for this clone. Its antigen is still unknown. One base away there is no much larger clone; base qualities are not given. TCR CDR3 regions were amplified from genomic DNA by multiplex PCR using the deep immunoSEQ assay. For each cell subset, the extracted genomic DNA was distributed evenly across all wells of several immunoSEQ 96-well plates, and each plate served as one replicate. For sorted subsets, each replicate PCR was loaded with about 0.2 ug genomic DNA, equivalent to some 27,000 T cell genomes. The purified libraries were quantified using a Qubit 3.0 fluorometer, sized with a Bioanalyzer 2100, and then quantified again using the KAPA Library Quantification kit. A separate single-read 150-cycle Illumina NextSeq 550 flow cell was used to sequence each immunoSEQ 96-well plate. Turning to the authors' computational methods: The immunoSEQ output contained only junctional sequences without quality scores, so filtering could not match that applied to full-length reads. To assign V/J genes and CDR3, sequences were annotated against IMGT germline references using PyIR, a Python wrapper for IgBLAST v1.9. Reads with weak V/J assignments (E-value above 1e-6), missing CDR3, stop codons, out-of-frame junctions, or ambiguous translated residues were removed. V3J clonotypes were defined as sequences sharing an identical inferred V gene, J gene, and CDR3 amino acid sequence. To compute the percentage overlap between repertoires, the number of shared unique clonotypes was divided by the size of the smaller repertoire. Repertoire richness was assessed with RTK rarefaction, the Chao1 estimator, and Recon v2.1 estimates of unobserved clonotypes. For all TCRbeta clonotypes obtained by the gDNA method from a handful of donors, generation probabilities were computed with OLGA. Not all clones reach the TCRdb copy of this immuneACCESS table, which keeps in-frame sequences only. Checked studies attribute under half of the gap to unresolved V genes and leave the rest unexplained. D and trimming were read from the DNA, whereas the V and J calls and clone size are those reported in that table. The sample table shows roughly 1,100,000 clones, and roughly 80% are seen once. Jointly, the top ten make up 1.4% to 1.5% of the sample.

This sample is part of a study of shared clonotypes between healthy human individuals (TCRdb year 2020). In the study overall: Two women and a few men aged 18 to 49 years were included in the cohort. For each donor, CD4 naive and CD4 memory were each run on three plates, CD8 naive on two plates, and CD8 memory on one plate. To estimate repertoire size and how much clonotype sharing occurs between individuals, the study deeply sequenced the blood TCR repertoires of five healthy adults. To increase sequencing depth and limit assay-specific biases, different laboratories used diverse techniques to prepare libraries and sequence TCR repertoires. Each donor's leukapheresis produced roughly between roughly 0.85 and 9.5 billion PBMCs.

The full study reports these points: Compared with non-shared clonotypes, clonotypes shared by all four sorted-subset donors had higher generation probabilities. Rarefaction of sorted-subset datasets indicated incomplete sequencing despite the large sequencing depth. The genetic and exposure-history diversity represented was limited by the small number of donors. Sampling was restricted to blood, and TCR repertoires in tissues likely differ from the TCR repertoires found in blood. Naive subsets generally had larger estimated clonotype richness than memory subsets. About 4.5% of naive CD4, 3% to 3.5% of naive CD8, about 2.4% of memory CD4, and less than 0.45% of memory CD8 clonotypes were shared across a few donors. Based on pairwise subsampling, the degree of clonotype sharing among donors was expected to be affected by sequencing depth.

The donors were healthy, HIV-negative adults who had no recently reported acute infections or vaccinations. All donors were Caucasian adults living in Nashville, Tennessee, USA. CD4+ T cells were enriched by magnetic negative selection, after which naive cells were positively selected on CD45RA and the negative fraction was taken as the memory subset. After blood collection by leukapheresis, PBMCs were isolated using Ficoll-Histopaque density gradient centrifugation and then cryopreserved in the vapor phase of liquid nitrogen. Analytical flow cytometry was used to check the purity and quantity of each magnetically sorted T cell population. From each sorted fraction, genomic DNA was isolated and quantified by UV absorbance on a Nanodrop 2000c. Sequencing used memory CD4+ T cells sorted from blood. The cell subset or site label, as the study defines it: CD45RA-negative fraction. This TCR derives from a young man in good health.

The CDR3 corresponds to CASSQAQGGQPQETQYF. The DNA is as follows: TGTGCCAGCAGCCAAGCGCAAGGGGGACAGCCGCAAGAGACCCAGTACTTC. The V gene is TRBV4-2 and the J gene is TRBJ2-5; TRBD1 lines up with 7 middle nucleotides. V ends up 1 base short and J 2 bases short, with an unmatched junction base count of 10. Taken from cysteine to phenylalanine, the CDR3 has 17 residues. The retained sequence is limited to the CDR3, 51 bases, with the frame set at the first base. Sequences LGHNA (CDR1) and YNFKEQ (CDR2) are obtained from the germline V gene.